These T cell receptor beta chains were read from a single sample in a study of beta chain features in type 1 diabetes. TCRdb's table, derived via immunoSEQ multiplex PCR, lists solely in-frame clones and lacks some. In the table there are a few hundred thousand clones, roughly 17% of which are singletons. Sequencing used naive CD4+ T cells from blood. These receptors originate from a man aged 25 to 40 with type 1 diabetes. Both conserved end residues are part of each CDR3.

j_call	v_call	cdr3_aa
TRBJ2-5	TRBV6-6	CASTGQGGETQYF
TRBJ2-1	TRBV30	CAWSGGGGPYNEQFF
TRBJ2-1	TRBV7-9	CASSFGLAGVSEFF
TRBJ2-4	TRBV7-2	CASSSSRVPNIQYF
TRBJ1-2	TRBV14	CASSQDAIGGYTF
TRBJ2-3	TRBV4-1	CASSFQGSTDTQYF
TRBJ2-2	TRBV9	CASSSLAGKNTGELFF
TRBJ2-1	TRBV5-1	CASSFNRVGNEQFF
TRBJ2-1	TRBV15	CATSRAGTRHDNEQFF
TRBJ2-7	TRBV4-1	CASSPGQGPSYEQYF
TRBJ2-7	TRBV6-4	CAIATTMYEQYF
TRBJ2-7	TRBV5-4	CASSKNQDYEQYF
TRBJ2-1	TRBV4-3	CASSQDPPGSNEQFF
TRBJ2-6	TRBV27	CASSLSGANVLTF
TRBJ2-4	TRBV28	CASSLREDIQYF
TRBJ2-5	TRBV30	CAWSVLQEETQYF
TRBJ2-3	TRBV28	CASRAGMDTQYF
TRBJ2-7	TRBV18	CASSPQQVNEQYF